This record looks at one T cell receptor beta chain sequence and its context. Its antigen is unknown. The data stem from a study of T cell responses to AZD1222 COVID-19 vaccine. This CDR3 spans 14 amino acids. Between the trimmed V and J ends, which lost 3 bases and 2 bases, there was a span of 10 bases. CDR1 is MNHEY and CDR2 is SVGEGT in the germline V gene. Study conclusions and caveats: There were mostly white British donors and more females than males, and clonal diversity was possibly underestimated. Only a handful of people who got AZD1222 tested seropositive at baseline. Spike-wide vaccine-associated CD4 TCRs dominated at 160-218 and 743-854.

Libraries were prepared by immunoSEQ multiplex PCR; TCRdb keeps only in-frame clonotypes and omits some of them. The sample includes tens of thousands of clones, roughly 88% of them seen just once. The sequence was collected from an adult in good health. The gene calls are TRBV6-2 or TRBV6-3 and TRBJ1-2, with D uncertain. Here the sequenced sample was peripheral blood, taken on day 0 of AZD1222 vaccination. The CDR3 DNA is TGTGCCAGCAGTTATCGAGGGTTCAACTATGGCTACACCTTC. As protein: CASSYRGFNYGYTF.